Presented here are 9 T cell receptor beta chains from one specimen sequenced in a study of spatial heterogeneity in lung cancer. Via MiXCR, TCRdb re-called the 5' RACE reads, giving one row per CDR3 protein. Here the sample spans roughly 91,000 distinct CDR3 sequences, about 20% being singletons. Time point described: sample taken at primary tumor resection. Sequencing covered unsorted whole RNA taken from tumor, nontumor lung or frozen PBMC. Material: PBMCs, obtained at surgery. The receptor source for this set is a male donor with early-stage non-small cell lung cancer.

This clonotype was seen a handful of times. The chain carries TRBV5-1 and TRBJ2-1; 12 positions agree with TRBD2. Germline values: CDR1 SGHRS, CDR2 YFSETQ. The V gene end was trimmed by 5 bases and the J gene end by 7 bases; junction bases not matched to a gene: 7. This CDR3 is 15 amino acids long. CDR3 residues: CASSPLAGGPNEQFF. In DNA, the CDR3 is TGCGCCAGCAGTCCGCTAGCGGGGGGGCCTAATGAGCAGTTCTTC. The full variable domain, its missing parts supplied by reference TRBV5-1 and TRBJ2-1, is KAGVTQTPRYLIKTRGQQVTLSCSPISGHRSVSWYQQTPGQGLQFLFEYFSETQRNKGNFPGRFSGRQFSNSRSEMNVSTLELGDSALYLCASSPLAGGPNEQFFGPGTRLTVL.

This chain uses TRBV18 with TRBJ2-1; the match to TRBD1 covers 7 bases. V dropped 6 bases and J dropped 7; count of bases not matched to a gene: 9. Germline V lookup: CDR1 KGHSH, CDR2 LQKENI. This CDR3 spans 14 amino acids. This chain's CDR3 is CASSSAIQGNEQFF. As DNA, the CDR3 is TGTGCCAGCTCTTCGGCGATACAGGGGAATGAGCAGTTCTTC.

The rearrangement links TRBV5-1 to TRBJ2-1, with D maybe TRBD1 (7 bases). Trimming left V 5 bases short and J 2 bases short, with 14 bases between. Germline loops: CDR1 SGHRS, CDR2 YFSETQ. This CDR3 comprises 15 residues. The CDR3 nucleotides are TGCGCCAGCAGGGTGGCGGGACAGACCTACAATGAGCAGTTCTTC. This translates into CASRVAGQTYNEQFF.

This clonotype has more than one count but fewer than ten. The chain has TRBV4-2 and TRBJ1-1, with D tentatively TRBD1 (6 bases). The CDR3 contains 13 residues. Germline V gene data show CDR1 as LGHNA and CDR2 as YNFKEQ. V was clipped by 0 bases and J by 7 bases, with 9 bases between them. The CDR3 nucleotides read TGTGCCAGCAGCCAAGATAAGGGACATGAAGCTTTCTTT. It encodes CASSQDKGHEAFF.

This clonotype turned up a few times. V gene TRBV25-1 combines with J gene TRBJ2-4; D ambiguous. The CDR3 covers 14 residues. Germline V CDR1 and CDR2: MGHDK, SYGVNS. Between the trimmed V and J ends, which lost 3 bases and 8 bases, there was a span of 14 bases. Written as DNA, the CDR3 is TGTGCCAGCAGTGACTTTACTCAAATGGACATTCAGTACTTC. It codes for CASSDFTQMDIQYF.

The rearrangement uses TRBV29-1 and TRBJ2-5; D is perhaps TRBD1 (6 bases). CDR3 length: 12 amino acids. Trimming shortened V by 8 bases and J by 6 bases, and 16 bases separated the two germline ends. The V gene's germline CDR1 is SQVTM and CDR2 ANQGSEA. The CDR3 sequence: CSWGHSLQTQYF. In DNA, the CDR3 is TGCAGCTGGGGACACAGCCTACAGACCCAGTACTTC. The whole variable domain, remainder taken from reference TRBV29-1 and TRBJ2-5, is SAVISQKPSRDICQRGTSLTIQCQVDSQVTMMFWYRQQPGQSLTLIATANQGSEATYESGFVIDKFPISRPNLTFSTLTVSNMSPEDSSIYLCSWGHSLQTQYFGPGTRLLVL.

This clonotype was seen just once. This chain joins TRBV5-1 and TRBJ2-2; the match to TRBD1 covers 9 bases. Germline V lookup: CDR1 SGHRS, CDR2 YFSETQ. After removal of 1 base from V and 3 bases from J, the junction contained 4 bases not matched to a gene. The CDR3 spans 16 residues. CDR3 nucleotides: TGCGCCAGCAGCTTGACAGGGGGCAAAGACACCGGGGAGCTGTTTTTT. Translated: CASSLTGGKDTGELFF.

This clonotype was observed a handful of times. V usage is TRBV5-6 and J usage is TRBJ2-3; either TRBD1 or TRBD2 may supply D (5 bases each). V was pared by 4 bases and J by 8 bases, with 20 bases between. CDR1 and CDR2 from the germline V gene are SGHDT and YYEEEE. CDR3 length: 15 amino acids. CDR3 sequence (DNA): TGTGCCAGCAGCCCATGGGACCAGTCTATCGGTACGCAGTATTTT. Its protein product is CASSPWDQSIGTQYF.

This clonotype was recorded a few times. In nucleotides, the CDR3 is TGTGCCAGCAGTGACGACCGGAACACCGGGGAGCTGTTTTTT. Translation: CASSDDRNTGELFF. The V gene is TRBV12-3 or TRBV12-4, the J gene TRBJ2-2; D unresolved. The ends were cut back, 5 bases at V and 1 base at J, with 8 bases in the middle. The CDR3 totals 14 residues.